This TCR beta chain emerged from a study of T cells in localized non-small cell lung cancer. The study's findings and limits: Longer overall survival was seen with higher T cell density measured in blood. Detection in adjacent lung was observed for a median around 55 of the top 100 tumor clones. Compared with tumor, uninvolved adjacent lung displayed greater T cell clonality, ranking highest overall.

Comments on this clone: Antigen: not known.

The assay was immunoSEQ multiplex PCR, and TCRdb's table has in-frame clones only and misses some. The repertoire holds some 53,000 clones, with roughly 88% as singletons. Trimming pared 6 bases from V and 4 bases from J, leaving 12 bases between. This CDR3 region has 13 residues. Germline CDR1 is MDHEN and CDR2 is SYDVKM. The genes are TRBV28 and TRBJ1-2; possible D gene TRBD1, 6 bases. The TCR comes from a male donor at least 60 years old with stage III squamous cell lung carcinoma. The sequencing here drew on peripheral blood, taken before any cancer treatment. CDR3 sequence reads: CASSLGQIYGYTF. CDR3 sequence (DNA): TGTGCCAGCAGCCTCGGACAGATCTATGGCTACACCTTC.